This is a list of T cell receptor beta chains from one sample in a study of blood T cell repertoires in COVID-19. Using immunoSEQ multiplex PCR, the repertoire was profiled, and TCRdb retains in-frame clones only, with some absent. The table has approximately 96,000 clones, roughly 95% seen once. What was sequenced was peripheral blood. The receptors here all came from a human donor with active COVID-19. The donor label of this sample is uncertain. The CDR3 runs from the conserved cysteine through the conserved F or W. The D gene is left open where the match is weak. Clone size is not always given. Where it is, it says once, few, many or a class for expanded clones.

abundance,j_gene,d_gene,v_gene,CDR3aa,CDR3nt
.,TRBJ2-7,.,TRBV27,CASKQQASYEQYF,TGTGCCAGCAAACAACAGGCCTCCTACGAGCAGTACTTC
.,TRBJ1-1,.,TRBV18,CASSPLQGDTEAFF,TGTGCCAGCTCACCACTTCAGGGTGATACTGAAGCTTTCTTT
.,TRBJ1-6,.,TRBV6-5,CASRRHNSPLHF,TGTGCCAGCCGCAGGCATAATTCACCCCTCCACTTT
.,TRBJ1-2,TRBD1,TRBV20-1,CSASYSGQGEYGYTF,TGCAGTGCTAGTTATTCCGGACAGGGCGAGTATGGCTACACCTTC
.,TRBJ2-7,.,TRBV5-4,CASSSTRSEQYF,TGTGCCAGCAGCTCAACTCGTAGCGAGCAGTACTTC
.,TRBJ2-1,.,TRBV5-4,CASSAEGGATGNEQFF,TGTGCCAGCAGCGCCGAGGGGGGGGCCACGGGCAATGAGCAGTTCTTC
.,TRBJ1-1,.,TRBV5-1,CASSLEDRPNTEAFF,TGCGCCAGCAGCTTGGAAGACAGACCGAACACTGAAGCTTTCTTT
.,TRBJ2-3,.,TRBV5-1,CASRLISGRTDTQYF,TGCGCCAGCAGGTTGATTAGCGGACGAACAGATACGCAGTATTTT
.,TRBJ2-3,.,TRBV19,CASSAVSSTDTQYF,TGTGCCAGTAGTGCAGTTTCTTCGACAGATACGCAGTATTTT
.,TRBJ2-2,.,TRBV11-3,CASSLGPTTGELFF,TGTGCCAGCAGCTTAGGCCCTACCACCGGGGAGCTGTTTTTT
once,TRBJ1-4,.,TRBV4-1,CASSQEVTRLNEKLFF,TGCGCCAGCAGCCAAGAGGTGACCAGACTTAATGAAAAACTGTTTTTT
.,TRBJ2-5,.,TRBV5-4,CASRNWGGGETQYF,TGTGCCAGCAGAAACTGGGGAGGCGGAGAGACCCAGTACTTC
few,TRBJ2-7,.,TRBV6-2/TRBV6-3,CASSTTDYEQYF,TGTGCCAGCAGTACGACAGACTACGAGCAGTACTTC
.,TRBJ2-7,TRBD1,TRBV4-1,CASSYDRGNEQYF,TGCGCCAGCAGTTACGACAGGGGTAACGAGCAGTACTTC
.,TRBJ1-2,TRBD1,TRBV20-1,CSDRDSYGYTF,TGCAGCGACCGGGACAGCTATGGCTACACCTTC
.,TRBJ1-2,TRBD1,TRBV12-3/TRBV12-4,CASREGQGGGYTF,TGTGCCAGCAGGGAGGGACAGGGTGGTGGCTACACCTTC
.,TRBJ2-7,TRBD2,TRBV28,CASSEGASGRQAQYF,TGTGCCAGCAGTGAAGGGGCTAGCGGGAGACAGGCGCAGTACTTC